This T cell receptor beta chain stems from a study of shared clonotypes between healthy human individuals. Study observations and caveats: Researchers sampled only blood; tissue repertoires likely differ. The represented genetic and exposure-history diversity was limited by the small number of donors.

Germline values: CDR1 SGHAT, CDR2 FQNNGV. The CDR3 spans 15 residues. Every subset's genomic DNA went evenly onto several immunoSEQ plates. Here immunoSEQ multiplex PCR was the method, and the copy in TCRdb shows in-frame clones only, minus some. The sample has about 490,000 clones, over 60% seen once. The donors, all of them Caucasian adults, lived in Nashville, Tennessee. A single count supports this clone. Its target is not known. A far larger clone differs by one base, so this is likely a read error. The source of this sequence is a woman in her forties in good health. Some clones in this sample may be carry-over from other donors' samples. Sequencing was performed on PBMCs. This chain connects TRBV11-2 to TRBJ2-7, with 8 bases identical to TRBD2. In DNA form, the CDR3 reads TGTGCCAGCAGCTTAGCCGTAGCGGGGATCTACGAGCAGTGCTTC. Encoded protein: CASSLAVAGIYEQCF.